The 13 T cell receptor beta chains reported below all come from one sample, sequenced in a study of T cells in localized non-small cell lung cancer. Sequencing used immunoSEQ multiplex PCR; TCRdb keeps in-frame clones, though not all of them. The sample lists 7,700 or so clones, approximately 90% seen once, with about 4.5% in the top ten. Source: peripheral blood mononuclear cells, taken before any cancer treatment. These receptors were taken from a male donor older than 55 with stage II lung adenocarcinoma.

With regard to this clone: This sample includes further DNA sequences coding for the same CDR3. This chain links TRBV5-4 with TRBJ1-1; possibly TRBD1 for D (5 bases). The CDR3 is 15 residues long. From germline, CDR1 is SGHNT and CDR2 YYREEE (reference sequence). Trimming left V 1 base short and J 1 base short, with 11 bases between. As DNA, the CDR3 is TGTGCCAGCAGCTTGAGGGGCGGGGGGAACACTGAAGCTTTCTTT. Translating it yields CASSLRGGGNTEAFF.

This clone was found once. The V and J genes are TRBV13 and TRBJ2-2; D is undetermined. The germline V and J ends were trimmed by 5 bases and 4 bases, with 17 bases remaining between them. The CDR3 runs to 16 residues. Germline values: CDR1 PRHDT, CDR2 FYEKMQ (reference sequence). For the CDR3, the DNA is TGTGCCAGCAGCCGGTCCCCGGGCAGTCTCACCGGGGAGCTGTTTTTT. Encoded protein: CASSRSPGSLTGELFF.

The chain is built from TRBV19 and TRBJ2-3; D is undetermined. The germline gives CDR1 LNHDA, CDR2 SQIVND (reference sequence). V was clipped by 3 bases and J by 2 bases, with 12 bases between them. The CDR3 spans 15 residues. The CDR3 nucleotides are TGTGCCAGTAGTATTAATGGGCATTCCACAGATACGCAGTATTTT. Protein: CASSINGHSTDTQYF.

The gene calls are TRBV6-6 and TRBJ2-1, with TRBD1 identical over 11 bases. Germline V gene lookup returns CDR1 MNHNY and CDR2 SVGAGI (reference sequence). V lost 7 bases, J lost 6 bases, and 5 bases stayed unmatched. CDR3 size: 14 residues. CDR3 DNA: TGTGCCAGCACCAAAGGGACAGGGGGCAATGAGCAGTTCTTC. Amino acid sequence: CASTKGTGGNEQFF.

The rearrangement joins TRBV9 to TRBJ1-1, with D uncertain. Germline CDR1 SGDLS, CDR2 YYNGEE. Trimming stripped 0 bases from V and 1 base from J, with 13 bases between. The CDR3 has 16 amino acids. Here the CDR3 DNA reads TGTGCCAGCAGCGTAGAAGGGCGCCTGCCGAACACTGAAGCTTTCTTT. Translation gives CASSVEGRLPNTEAFF. Together with reference TRBV9 and TRBJ1-1, the CDR3 gives the full variable domain: DSGVTQTPKHLITATGQRVTLRCSPRSGDLSVYWYQQSLDQGLQFLIQYYNGEERAKGNILERFSAQQFPDLHSELNLSSLELGDSALYFCASSVEGRLPNTEAFFGQGTRLTVV.

The rearrangement links TRBV7-9 to TRBJ1-2; TRBD1 matches 9 bases. The CDR3 runs to 15 residues. Germline CDR1 SEHNR, CDR2 FQNEAQ (reference sequence). The ends lost 9 bases at V and 4 bases at J; junction bases unmatched: 12. The CDR3 DNA reads TGTGCCAGTGGAAAGGGACAGGGAGTAATCTATGGCTACACCTTC. The encoded protein is CASGKGQGVIYGYTF.

The chain recombines TRBV7-2 with TRBJ2-6, with D possibly matching TRBD2 (5 bases). Trimming took off 1 base at V and 4 bases at J, with 8 bases between the two ends. Germline CDR1 and CDR2: SGHTA and FQGNSA. There are 15 residues in the CDR3. The CDR3 loop reads CASSLGGIGANVLTF. In nucleotides, the CDR3 is TGTGCCAGCAGCTTAGGAGGGATAGGGGCCAACGTCCTGACTTTC.

The chain is built from TRBV6-6 and TRBJ1-2; 12 bases fit TRBD1. CDR1 is MNHNY and CDR2 is SVGAGI in the germline V gene (reference sequence). Unmatched junction bases numbered 9, after V lost 8 bases and J lost 5 bases. The CDR3 runs 15 residues. As DNA, the CDR3 is TGTGCCAGCTTTCTGGGACAGGGGGCGGTATATGGCTACACCTTC. It is translated as CASFLGQGAVYGYTF.

The rearrangement joins TRBV4-3 to TRBJ2-3; tentatively, D is TRBD2 (6 bases). The CDR3 covers 16 residues. V lost 0 bases to trimming and J lost 2 bases, with 12 bases between them. Germline V CDR1 and CDR2: LGHNA, YSLEER. The CDR3 sequence: CASSQDSRTTTDTQYF. Written as DNA, the CDR3 is TGCGCCAGCAGCCAAGATTCCAGGACTACCACAGATACGCAGTATTTT.

V usage is TRBV7-2 and J usage is TRBJ2-7; D is uncertain. This CDR3 contains 14 residues. The germline V gene encodes CDR1 SGHTA and CDR2 FQGNSA. V was shortened by 4 bases and J by 7 bases, with 17 bases between the two germline ends. In DNA, the CDR3 is TGTGCCAGCAGCTCTTCTCGAGTTACCGGGGAGCAGTACTTC. Residues: CASSSSRVTGEQYF. The entire variable domain, with the rest obtained from reference TRBV7-2 and TRBJ2-7, is as follows: GAGVSQSPSNKVTEKGKDVELRCDPISGHTALYWYRQSLGQGLEFLIYFQGNSAPDKSGLPSDRFSAERTGGSVSTLTIQRTQQEDSAVYLCASSSSRVTGEQYFGPGTRLTVT.

J is TRBJ2-2 and V is TRBV23-1; tentatively, D is TRBD2 (6 bases). TRBV23-1 is sorted into the ORF group, with uncertain function. This CDR3 is 16 amino acids long. With 0 bases removed from V and 6 bases from J, the gap between germline ends came to 14 bases. This CDR3 reads CASSQSRRVGPGELFF. The CDR3 DNA sequence: TGCGCCAGCAGTCAATCGAGGAGGGTTGGACCCGGGGAGCTGTTTTTT.

V and J are TRBV6-1 and TRBJ2-5, with D perhaps TRBD2 (5 bases). There are 13 residues in the CDR3. Germline V lookup: CDR1 MNHNS, CDR2 SASEGT. The V end lost 7 bases, the J end lost 6 bases, and 15 bases lay between the germline ends. CDR3 coding DNA: TGTGCCAGCACTCTGGGGAGCCCACAGACCCAGTACTTC. Residues: CASTLGSPQTQYF.

The V gene is TRBV9, the J gene TRBJ2-3; D not certain. CDR1 is SGDLS, CDR2 YYNGEE, per germline. The length of the CDR3 is 13 residues. Between the trimmed V and J ends, which lost 4 bases and 2 bases, there was a span of 8 bases. CDR3 DNA sequence: TGTGCCAGCAGCTCCACGTACACAGATACGCAGTATTTT. Its protein product is CASSSTYTDTQYF. Using reference TRBV9 and TRBJ2-3 for the parts outside the CDR3, the full variable domain is DSGVTQTPKHLITATGQRVTLRCSPRSGDLSVYWYQQSLDQGLQFLIQYYNGEERAKGNILERFSAQQFPDLHSELNLSSLELGDSALYFCASSSTYTDTQYFGPGTRLTVL.